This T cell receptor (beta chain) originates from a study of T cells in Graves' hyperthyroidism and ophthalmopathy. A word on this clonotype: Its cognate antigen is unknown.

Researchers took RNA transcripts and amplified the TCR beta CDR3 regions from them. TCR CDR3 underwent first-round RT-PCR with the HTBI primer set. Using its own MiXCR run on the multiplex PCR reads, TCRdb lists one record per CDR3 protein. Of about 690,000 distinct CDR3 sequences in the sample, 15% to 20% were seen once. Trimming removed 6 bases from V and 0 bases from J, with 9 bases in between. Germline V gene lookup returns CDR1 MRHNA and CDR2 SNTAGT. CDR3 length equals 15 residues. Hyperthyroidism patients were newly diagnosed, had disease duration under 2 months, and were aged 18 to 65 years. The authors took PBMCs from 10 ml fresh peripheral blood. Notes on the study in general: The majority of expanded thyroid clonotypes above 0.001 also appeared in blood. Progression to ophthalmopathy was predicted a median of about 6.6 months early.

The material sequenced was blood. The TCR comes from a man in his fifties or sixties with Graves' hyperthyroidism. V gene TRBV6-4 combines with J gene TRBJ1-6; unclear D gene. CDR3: CASRLDGSYNSPLHF. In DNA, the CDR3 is TGTGCCAGCAGATTGGACGGCTCCTATAATTCACCCCTCCACTTT.